A single sample is the source of the 27 T cell receptor beta chains below, sequenced in a study of blood T cell repertoires in COVID-19. The repertoire was sequenced with immunoSEQ multiplex PCR; TCRdb's copy has only in-frame clones and lacks some. The sample shows around 200,000 clones, approximately 87% of them seen only once. The sample taken for sequencing was peripheral blood. The receptors come from a man aged 18 to 29 with active or convalescent COVID-19.

The gene calls are TRBV19 and TRBJ1-3; D remains unclear. V was clipped by 7 bases and J by 4 bases, with 11 bases between them. This CDR3 has 13 residues. CDR1 LNHDA and CDR2 SQIVND come from the germline V gene (reference sequence). CDR3 sequence reads: CASISLSGNTIYF. The CDR3 DNA follows: TGTGCCAGTATCTCACTTTCGGGAAACACCATATATTTT.

This sequence joins TRBV12-2 and TRBJ1-2; the listed D gene, TRBD1, was not tested against the DNA. TRBV12-2 is recorded as a pseudogene. CDR3 size: 15 residues. The CDR3 loop reads CASPGRDRVRSGYTF. The CDR3 DNA reads as TGTGCAAGCCCGGGGCGGGACAGGGTACGAAGTGGCTACACCTTC.

The chain is built from TRBV15 and TRBJ1-2, with D possibly being TRBD1 (6 bases). V lost 0 bases, J lost 3 bases, and 8 bases lay in between. Germline CDR1 reads LNHNV; CDR2 reads YYDKDF (reference sequence). This CDR3 contains 14 residues. This chain's CDR3 is CATSREAGDYGYTF. Here the CDR3 DNA reads TGTGCCACCAGCAGAGAAGCAGGGGACTATGGCTACACCTTC. The whole variable domain, remainder taken from reference TRBV15 and TRBJ1-2, is DAMVIQNPRYQVTQFGKPVTLSCSQTLNHNVMYWYQQKSSQAPKLLFHYYDKDFNNEADTPDNFQSRRPNTSFCFLDIRSPGLGDTAMYLCATSREAGDYGYTFGSGTRLTVV.

The chain has TRBV19 and TRBJ2-7; a possible D gene is TRBD1 (6 bases). CDR1 LNHDA and CDR2 SQIVND come from the germline V gene (reference sequence). V was pared by 6 bases and J by 7 bases, with 19 bases between. The CDR3 extends over 14 amino acids. The CDR3 DNA reads TGTGCCAGTAGCCAGAGTAACAGGGTGGGTGAGCAGTACGTC. This gives the protein CASSQSNRVGEQYV.

The chain joins TRBV7-9 to TRBJ1-5, with 9 bases matching TRBD1. V was pared by 2 bases and J by 6 bases, with 5 bases of the junction left unmatched. This CDR3 contains 15 residues. CDR1 SEHNR and CDR2 FQNEAQ come from the germline V gene (reference sequence). The CDR3 here is CASSLSTGGFQPQHF. The CDR3 nucleotides read TGTGCCAGCAGCTTATCGACAGGGGGTTTTCAGCCCCAGCATTTT. Full variable domain (outside the CDR3, taken from reference TRBV7-9 and TRBJ1-5): DTGVSQNPRHKITKRGQNVTFRCDPISEHNRLYWYRQTLGQGPEFLTYFQNEAQLEKSRLLSDRFSAERPKGSFSTLEIQRTEQGDSAMYLCASSLSTGGFQPQHFGDGTRLSIL.

The chain employs TRBV13 and TRBJ2-1, with D possibly being TRBD1 (5 bases). With 1 base removed from V and 7 bases from J, the gap between germline ends came to 11 bases. CDR3 length: 14 amino acids. Germline V gene sequence: CDR1 PRHDT, CDR2 FYEKMQ (reference sequence). CDR3 sequence (DNA): TGTGCCAGCAGCTTAGTGCAGGGCCAAAATGAGCAGTTCTTC. It is translated as CASSLVQGQNEQFF.

This clone has a handful of counts. The chain is built from TRBV14 and TRBJ1-6; 9 bases map to TRBD1. The CDR3 has 15 residues. V gave up 2 bases and J gave up 8 bases; unmatched junction bases: 4. Germline values: CDR1 SGHDN, CDR2 FVKESK. The CDR3 DNA follows: TGTGCCAGCAGCCAATGGAGACAGGGGGATTCACCCCTCCACTTT. Its protein product is CASSQWRQGDSPLHF.

CDR3 DNA sequence: TGCGCCAGCAGCCTCCAGACAGGCACAGATACGCAGTATTTT. This sequence encodes CASSLQTGTDTQYF. The V and J genes are TRBV5-1 and TRBJ2-3; tentatively, D is TRBD1 (5 bases). Trimming cost V 4 bases and J 1 base, with 10 bases left between them. The CDR3 sequence is 14 residues long. Germline V gene lookup returns CDR1 SGHRS and CDR2 YFSETQ.

This clone was counted once. This chain's CDR3 is CASSLAGTSTHEQYF. For the CDR3, the DNA is TGTGCCAGCAGCTTAGCCGGGACTAGCACCCACGAGCAGTACTTC. The V call is TRBV7-9, the J call TRBJ2-7; 9 nucleotides agree with TRBD2. V shed 0 bases and J 5 bases; nucleotides not matched to a gene: 5. Germline V CDR1 and CDR2: SEHNR, FQNEAQ (reference sequence). The CDR3 has 15 residues.

The CDR3 DNA reads as TGTGCCACCAGTGATCACAGGGTTTCGAACACCGGGGAGCTGTTTTTT. As protein: CATSDHRVSNTGELFF. V is TRBV24-1 and J is TRBJ2-2; D possibly corresponds to TRBD1 (6 bases). V was shortened by 3 bases and J by 0 bases, with 10 bases between the two germline ends. The CDR3 is made up of 16 amino acids. Germline V CDR1 and CDR2: KGHDR, SFDVKD.

The V gene is TRBV5-1, the J gene TRBJ2-7; 8 bases align to TRBD2. The J segment lost 4 bases and the V segment lost 0 bases, leaving 0 bases of the junction unmatched. The CDR3 has 13 residues. CDR1 is SGHRS, CDR2 YFSETQ, per germline. The CDR3 DNA follows: TGCGCCAGCAGCTTGGCTAGCGGGTACGAGCAGTACTTC. Protein product: CASSLASGYEQYF.

The chain has TRBV11-2 and TRBJ1-3; maybe TRBD1 (5 bases). The CDR3 is made up of 15 amino acids. With 2 bases removed from V and 3 bases from J, the gap between germline ends came to 11 bases. The germline V gene encodes CDR1 SGHAT and CDR2 FQNNGV. CDR3 region: CASSLFQGGGNTIYF. The CDR3 DNA reads as TGTGCCAGCAGCTTATTCCAGGGTGGTGGAAACACCATATATTTT.

The V and J genes are TRBV11-2 and TRBJ2-2; 10 nucleotides align to TRBD1. The CDR3 extends over 18 amino acids. V shed 4 bases and J 5 bases; nucleotides not matched to a gene: 13. The germline V gene encodes CDR1 SGHAT and CDR2 FQNNGV. CDR3 sequence reads: CASSSIWTGGLDTGELFF. In DNA, the CDR3 is TGTGCCAGCAGCTCCATCTGGACAGGGGGGCTCGATACCGGGGAGCTGTTTTTT. Full variable domain (remainder filled in from reference TRBV11-2 and TRBJ2-2): EAGVAQSPRYKIIEKRQSVAFWCNPISGHATLYWYQQILGQGPKLLIQFQNNGVVDDSQLPKDRFSAERLKGVDSTLKIQPAKLEDSAVYLCASSSIWTGGLDTGELFFGEGSRLTVL.

The gene calls are TRBV11-3 and TRBJ1-1; D is unclear. CDR1 is SGHNT, CDR2 YENEEA, per germline. There are 16 residues in the CDR3. Trimming cost V 0 bases and J 5 bases, with 16 bases left between them. CDR3 sequence reads: CASSLDGRRGSTEAFF. The CDR3 DNA reads as TGTGCCAGCAGCTTAGACGGCAGACGGGGATCAACTGAAGCTTTCTTT.

The chain employs TRBV6-4 and TRBJ2-1; no clear D. Germline CDR1 and CDR2: MRHNA and SNTAGT. CDR3 length equals 13 residues. Trimming shortened V by 4 bases and J by 9 bases, and 13 bases separated the two germline ends. The CDR3 protein is CASSALLRGEQFF. CDR3 coding DNA: TGTGCCAGCAGTGCACTCCTGCGTGGTGAGCAGTTCTTC.

This chain connects TRBV12-3 or TRBV12-4 to TRBJ2-3, with a tentative D call TRBD1 (6 bases). The germline V and J ends were trimmed by 2 bases and 12 bases, with 15 bases remaining between them. The CDR3 totals 13 residues. The CDR3 loop is CASSLHRVFIQYF. CDR3 nucleotide sequence: TGTGCCAGCAGTTTACACAGGGTGTTTATCCAGTATTTT.

The chain is built from TRBV6-2 or TRBV6-3 and TRBJ2-2, with a tentative D call TRBD2 (6 bases). V was pared by 4 bases and J by 4 bases, with 16 bases between. The CDR3 is 16 amino acids. Germline V gene lookup returns CDR1 MNHEY and CDR2 SVGEGT. The CDR3 DNA sequence: TGTGCCAGCAGTTGGGGGGAAAGGGGACGCACCGGGGAGCTGTTTTTT. Protein sequence: CASSWGERGRTGELFF.

The chain employs TRBV3-1 (or the pseudogene TRBV3-2) and TRBJ2-2, with 8 nucleotides matching TRBD2. Germline V gives CDR1 LGHDT, CDR2 YNNKEL (reference sequence). The V segment lost 4 bases and the J segment 1 base; nucleotides outside the gene matches: 5. CDR3 length equals 16 residues. The CDR3: CASSPYGRENTGELFF. DNA for the CDR3: TGTGCCAGCAGCCCCTACGGGAGGGAGAACACCGGGGAGCTGTTTTTT.

The chain links TRBV2 to TRBJ1-1; 8 bases agree with TRBD1. The germline V gene encodes CDR1 SNHLY and CDR2 FYNNEI. The CDR3 sequence is 13 residues long. V gave up 7 bases and J gave up 4 bases; unmatched junction bases: 5. The CDR3 protein is CASNGQGLTEAFF. The CDR3 DNA is TGTGCCAGCAACGGACAGGGACTCACTGAAGCTTTCTTT.

This chain joins TRBV25-1 and TRBJ1-6; the D gene is possibly TRBD1 (5 bases). V lost 3 bases, J lost 14 bases, and 11 bases lay in between. Germline CDR1 reads MGHDK; CDR2 reads SYGVNS. The CDR3 consists of 12 residues. The CDR3, as DNA: TGTGCCAGCAGTGATGCAGGGTTGACCCTCCACTTT. Translated, it gives CASSDAGLTLHF.

The CDR3 DNA is TGCGCCAGCAGCTTGGGGGTCAGGGGCGTCGACGAGCAGTACTTC. Residues: CASSLGVRGVDEQYF. V and J are TRBV5-1 and TRBJ2-7; possibly TRBD1 for D (6 bases). The CDR3 spans 15 residues. Deletions cut 0 bases from V and 5 bases from J, with 15 bases between. Per germline, CDR1 SGHRS and CDR2 YFSETQ.

This chain uses TRBV2 with TRBJ2-3, with TRBD1 matching 8 bases. This CDR3 spans 15 amino acids. The junction had 8 bases not matched to a gene; V was cut back by 6 bases and J by 3 bases. Germline lookup yields CDR1 SNHLY and CDR2 FYNNEI. CDR3 loop: CASSPRTGLTDTQYF. The CDR3, as DNA: TGTGCCAGCAGCCCACGGACAGGGCTTACAGATACGCAGTATTTT. The variable domain in full, completed from reference TRBV2 and TRBJ2-3, reads EPEVTQTPSHQVTQMGQEVILRCVPISNHLYFYWYRQILGQKVEFLVSFYNNEISEKSEIFDDQFSVERPDGSNFTLKIRSTKLEDSAMYFCASSPRTGLTDTQYFGPGTRLTVL.

V is TRBV6-4 and J is TRBJ2-1, with TRBD1 as a possible D gene (6 bases). Germline V CDR1 and CDR2: MRHNA, SNTAGT. V lost 9 bases and J lost 7, with 22 bases in between. The CDR3 has 15 residues. CDR3 in amino acids: CASSRSGMGANEQFF. The CDR3 DNA follows: TGTGCCAGTTCCCGGTCAGGGATGGGGGCAAATGAGCAGTTCTTC.

This chain links TRBV7-2 with TRBJ1-1; D is unresolved. The ends were cut back, 5 bases at V and 2 bases at J, with 12 bases in the middle. The CDR3 totals 14 residues. CDR1 SGHTA and CDR2 FQGNSA come from the germline V gene. CDR3 sequence: CASSVDFRNTEAFF. DNA for the CDR3: TGTGCCAGCAGCGTAGACTTTCGAAACACTGAAGCTTTCTTT.

V usage is TRBV7-6 and J usage is TRBJ2-5, with D perhaps matching TRBD2 (6 bases). Germline loops: CDR1 SGHVS, CDR2 FNYEAQ. With 5 bases removed from V and 4 bases from J, the gap between germline ends came to 20 bases. This CDR3 contains 16 residues. The CDR3 bases are TGTGCCAGCAGCCCACACGGGGAGGATCGCCGAGAGACCCAGTACTTC. Translated: CASSPHGEDRRETQYF.

This chain joins TRBV7-9 and TRBJ2-5, with D tentatively TRBD1 (6 bases). Germline CDR1 and CDR2: SEHNR and FQNEAQ (reference sequence). The CDR3 has 13 residues. Trimming stripped 7 bases from V and 5 bases from J, with 14 bases between. The CDR3, as DNA: TGTGCCAGCATCAGGGGATTTGGGGAGACCCAGTACTTC. The encoded protein is CASIRGFGETQYF.

The chain links TRBV6-5 to TRBJ1-1; no definite D call. CDR1 MNHEY and CDR2 SVGAGI come from the germline V gene. V was trimmed by 7 bases and J by 7 bases, leaving 7 bases between them. The CDR3 is 10 residues long. For the CDR3, the DNA is TGTGCCAGCATTCCCGGTGAAGCTTTCTTT. It translates to CASIPGEAFF.